These 29 T cell receptor beta chains share one sample of origin, sequenced in a study of Ad26.COV2.S vaccination and SARS-CoV-2 variants. Data came from immunoSEQ multiplex PCR; TCRdb stores just in-frame clones and leaves some out. The sample has around 450,000 clones; 85% to 90% are singletons. Treatment: 19 received Ad26.COV2.S at low or high dose, single or two shots; roughly five received placebo; per-sample allocation not given. Sampling was done on day 63 after the first vaccine or placebo injection. The sample consisted of peripheral blood, taken in a trial of Ad26.COV2.S vaccine versus placebo. The receptors originated from a person aged 18-65 years who received the Ad26.COV2.S COVID-19 vaccine or a placebo.

The chain combines TRBV28 with TRBJ1-2; D unresolved. Germline V gives CDR1 MDHEN, CDR2 SYDVKM. Trimming cost V 2 bases and J 14 bases, with 15 bases left between them. This CDR3 has 12 residues. CDR3: CASSLTVGGSTF. CDR3 nucleotides: TGTGCCAGCAGTTTAACCGTAGGTGGTAGTACCTTC.

The V gene is TRBV6-2 or TRBV6-3, the J gene TRBJ2-5, with D possibly being TRBD1 (7 bases). The CDR3 extends over 14 amino acids. V was cut by 2 bases and J by 4 bases, with 11 bases left in between. CDR1 is MNHEY and CDR2 is SVGEGT in the germline V gene. This CDR3 is CASSYGTAGETQYF. The CDR3 bases are TGTGCCAGCAGTTACGGGACAGCGGGAGAGACCCAGTACTTC.

The chain employs TRBV6-2 or TRBV6-3 and TRBJ1-1; D is unclear. Between the trimmed V and J ends, which lost 6 bases and 7 bases, there was a span of 12 bases. Per germline, CDR1 MNHEY and CDR2 SVGEGT. This CDR3 is built from 12 residues. For the CDR3, the DNA is TGTGCCAGCAGCAAACCGATGGTTGAAGCTTTCTTT. It encodes CASSKPMVEAFF.

This chain connects TRBV5-5 to TRBJ2-2; 7 nucleotides agree with TRBD2. Germline lookup yields CDR1 SGHKS and CDR2 YYEKEE (reference sequence). V lost 4 bases to trimming and J lost 5 bases; unmatched junction nucleotides: 8. This CDR3 spans 15 amino acids. CDR3 nucleotide sequence: TGTGCCAGCAGCCCGGGGGGAGCATGGACCGGGGAGCTGTTTTTT. Translated: CASSPGGAWTGELFF.

The V gene is TRBV18, the J gene TRBJ2-2, with TRBD1 matching over 11 bases. The CDR3 has 16 amino acids. Per germline, CDR1 KGHSH and CDR2 LQKENI. V lost 5 bases to trimming and J lost 4 bases; unmatched junction nucleotides: 6. The CDR3 loop reads CASSSRTGGFTGELFF. The DNA of the CDR3 is TGTGCCAGCTCATCACGGACAGGGGGCTTCACCGGGGAGCTGTTTTTT.

The CDR3 DNA sequence: TGTGCCATCGCAGGACTTAACAATGAGCAGTTCTTC. Translating it yields CAIAGLNNEQFF. V gene TRBV10-3 combines with J gene TRBJ2-1, with a weak D call TRBD2 (5 bases). The CDR3 length is 12 residues. Germline CDR1 reads ENHRY; CDR2 reads SYGVKD. V gave up 8 bases and J gave up 5 bases, with 10 bases separating them.

The chain carries TRBV18 and TRBJ1-1; D not resolved. In germline, CDR1 is KGHSH, CDR2 LQKENI. CDR3 size: 13 residues. Trimming cost V 1 base and J 5 bases, with 8 bases left between them. This chain's CDR3 is CASSPLKETEAFF. The CDR3 DNA sequence: TGTGCCAGCTCACCACTCAAGGAAACTGAAGCTTTCTTT.

This chain links TRBV18 with TRBJ1-3; maybe TRBD1 (5 bases). V was trimmed by 2 bases and J by 4 bases, leaving 12 bases between them. Germline CDR1 KGHSH, CDR2 LQKENI. This CDR3 contains 15 residues. CDR3 nucleotide sequence: TGTGCCAGCTCACCAGGGAAGGGGCCAGGAAACACCATATATTTT. Translated: CASSPGKGPGNTIYF.

This clone was observed a few times. The chain links TRBV10-3 to TRBJ2-2; weak D call: TRBD1 (6 bases). The CDR3 extends over 16 amino acids. The germline gives CDR1 ENHRY, CDR2 SYGVKD. V lost 8 bases to trimming and J lost 2 bases, with 18 bases between them. The CDR3 spells CAIRGTPDINTGELFF. The CDR3 bases are TGTGCCATCCGAGGGACACCAGACATAAACACCGGGGAGCTGTTTTTT.

The chain uses TRBV28 and TRBJ2-5; D gene uncertain. Looked up from germline, CDR1 is MDHEN and CDR2 is SYDVKM. V lost 6 bases, J lost 5 bases, and 10 bases lay in between. This CDR3 is built from 12 residues. DNA for the CDR3: TGTGCCAGCAGCGGAAGGGTGGAGACCCAGTACTTC. It translates to CASSGRVETQYF.

Details on this clone: Relative to the germline gene, one junction end is altered; a read error may explain this. V is TRBV14 and J is TRBJ2-1; 10 nucleotides line up with TRBD2. Germline assignment: CDR1 SGHDN and CDR2 FVKESK. The length of the CDR3 is 21 residues. CDR3 DNA sequence: TGTGCCCGCAGCCACCGGGGGGGGAAAACACTAGCGGGGTATTCCTACAATGAGCAGTTCTTC. This codes for CARSHRGGKTLAGYSYNEQFF. Complete variable domain (other parts from reference TRBV14 and TRBJ2-1): EAGVTQFPSHSVIEKGQTVTLRCDPISGHDNLYWYRRVMGKEIKFLLHFVKESKQDESGMPNNRFLAERTGGTYSTLKVQPAELEDSGVYFCARSHRGGKTLAGYSYNEQFFGPGTRLTVL.

The chain is built from TRBV6-5 and TRBJ2-7, with 8 nucleotides matching TRBD2. The CDR3 is 13 residues long. V shed 6 bases and J 2 bases; nucleotides not matched to a gene: 3. CDR1 is MNHEY and CDR2 is SVGAGI in the germline V gene. CDR3 nucleotide sequence: TGTGCCAGCAGGAGACTAGCGACCTACGAGCAGTACGTC. It specifies CASRRLATYEQYV.

This chain links TRBV7-9 with TRBJ2-5, with unresolved D. CDR3 length: 14 residues. CDR1 and CDR2 (germline): SEHNR, FQNEAQ (reference sequence). The V and J ends lost 1 base and 5 bases respectively, with 11 bases between them. CDR3 sequence: CASSLVGDWETQYF. Here the CDR3 DNA reads TGTGCCAGCAGCTTAGTAGGAGACTGGGAGACCCAGTACTTC.

This chain connects TRBV7-2 to TRBJ1-5; D uncertain. The CDR3 runs 14 residues. Per the germline V gene, CDR1 is SGHTA and CDR2 is FQGNSA. The ends were cut back, 5 bases at V and 4 bases at J, with 12 bases in the middle. For the CDR3, the DNA is TGTGCCAGCAGCCCTAATACCGGGAATCAGCCCCAGCATTTT. Encoded protein: CASSPNTGNQPQHF.

The count of this clone is one. The chain has TRBV11-2 and TRBJ2-3, with 9 bases fitting TRBD1. The CDR3 has 15 residues. In germline, CDR1 is SGHAT, CDR2 FQNNGV. V lost 6 bases and J lost 7; bases outside the gene matches: 11. The CDR3 protein is CASRRPGQGKYTQYF. The CDR3 DNA follows: TGTGCCAGCAGACGACCGGGACAGGGCAAGTATACGCAGTATTTT. Looking up the rest from reference TRBV11-2 and TRBJ2-3 gives the full variable domain: EAGVAQSPRYKIIEKRQSVAFWCNPISGHATLYWYQQILGQGPKLLIQFQNNGVVDDSQLPKDRFSAERLKGVDSTLKIQPAKLEDSAVYLCASRRPGQGKYTQYFGPGTRLTVL.

The rearrangement uses TRBV7-2 and TRBJ2-5; D is possibly TRBD1 or TRBD2 (5 bases each). The CDR3 runs to 15 residues. Trimming stripped 5 bases from V and 7 bases from J, with 20 bases between. Germline V CDR1 and CDR2: SGHTA, FQGNSA. CDR3 in amino acids: CASSLRDGYFGTQYF. The CDR3 bases are TGTGCCAGCAGCCTAAGGGACGGATACTTTGGGACCCAGTACTTC.

The DNA of the CDR3 is TGTGCCAGCAGCTCCCGCCCCGAGGGATGGAGGGATGGCTACACCTTC. Translating gives CASSSRPEGWRDGYTF. The chain employs TRBV7-2 and TRBJ1-2; no reliable D call. CDR1 SGHTA and CDR2 FQGNSA come from the germline V gene. The CDR3 runs 16 residues. With 4 bases removed from V and 6 bases from J, the gap between germline ends came to 21 bases.

J is TRBJ2-4 and V is TRBV20-1; 8 bases are shared with TRBD1. CDR3 length: 14 residues. Germline CDR1 reads DFQATT; CDR2 reads SNEGSKA (reference sequence). Trimming at V came to 3 bases and at J to 7 bases, leaving 8 bases not matched to a gene. In DNA, the CDR3 is TGCAGTGCTAGTAACTCAGGGGGCGAGAACATTCAGTACTTC. Its translation: CSASNSGGENIQYF.

V is TRBV18 and J is TRBJ2-7, with D perhaps assigned TRBD1 or TRBD2 (5 bases each). The germline V gene has CDR1 KGHSH and CDR2 LQKENI. This CDR3 is 15 amino acids long. Between the trimmed V and J ends, which lost 4 bases and 6 bases, there was a span of 19 bases. CDR3 sequence (DNA): TGTGCCAGCTCACTAATGGGCGGCAGGGCGGGCGAGCAGTACTTC. This encodes CASSLMGGRAGEQYF.

The V call is TRBV20-1, the J call TRBJ1-2; D might be TRBD1 (5 bases). Per the germline V gene, CDR1 is DFQATT and CDR2 is SNEGSKA (reference sequence). V was cut by 5 bases and J by 7 bases, with 8 bases left in between. The CDR3 runs to 10 residues. The CDR3 loop is CSALGVGYTF. As DNA, the CDR3 is TGCAGTGCTCTAGGGGTTGGCTACACCTTC.

The chain employs TRBV2 and TRBJ1-2; weak D call: TRBD1 (5 bases). Germline-derived CDR1 and CDR2 are SNHLY and FYNNEI. This CDR3 region has 14 residues. Deletions cut 4 bases from V and 7 bases from J, with 16 bases between. The DNA for the CDR3 is TGTGCCAGCAGTGTCGAGCAGGGAGTGGCTGGCTACACCTTC. This codes for CASSVEQGVAGYTF.

The chain combines TRBV7-2 with TRBJ2-7; D gene unclear. The CDR3 is 14 amino acids. The V end lost 1 base, the J end lost 1 base, and 8 bases lay between the germline ends. Germline-derived CDR1 and CDR2 are SGHTA and FQGNSA. The CDR3 protein is CASSLGVHSYEQYF. For the CDR3, the DNA is TGTGCCAGCAGCTTAGGGGTACATTCCTACGAGCAGTACTTC. Full variable domain (rest looked up from reference TRBV7-2 and TRBJ2-7): GAGVSQSPSNKVTEKGKDVELRCDPISGHTALYWYRQSLGQGLEFLIYFQGNSAPDKSGLPSDRFSAERTGGSVSTLTIQRTQQEDSAVYLCASSLGVHSYEQYFGPGTRLTVT.

The table lists this clone with a count of one. The V and J genes are TRBV11-2 and TRBJ2-6; 14 positions match TRBD2. The CDR3 contains 19 residues. Germline V gene sequence: CDR1 SGHAT, CDR2 FQNNGV. V shed 3 bases and J 0 bases; nucleotides not matched to a gene: 4. CDR3 protein: CASSFGLAGGLSGANVLTF. CDR3 DNA sequence: TGTGCCAGCAGCTTCGGACTAGCGGGGGGCCTCTCTGGGGCCAACGTCCTGACTTTC.

This chain connects TRBV15 to TRBJ1-5, with 8 bases that match TRBD1. Germline V gene sequence: CDR1 LNHNV, CDR2 YYDKDF (reference sequence). V was clipped by 4 bases and J by 11 bases; unmatched bases: 16. This CDR3 region has 16 residues. CDR3 sequence: CATSIGYRGFYSAQHF. The CDR3 region has the DNA TGTGCCACCAGCATAGGCTACAGGGGGTTTTATTCGGCCCAGCATTTT. Filled out from reference TRBV15 and TRBJ1-5, the complete variable domain reads DAMVIQNPRYQVTQFGKPVTLSCSQTLNHNVMYWYQQKSSQAPKLLFHYYDKDFNNEADTPDNFQSRRPNTSFCFLDIRSPGLGDTAMYLCATSIGYRGFYSAQHFGDGTRLSIL.

Concerning this clone itself: The sample has other DNA sequences that encode this CDR3 too. This chain uses TRBV18 with TRBJ2-1; D possibly corresponds to TRBD2 (6 bases). Germline-derived CDR1 and CDR2 are KGHSH and LQKENI. The CDR3 totals 15 residues. V was cut by 2 bases and J by 0 bases, with 8 bases left in between. Here the CDR3 reads CASSPAGSSYNEQFF. The CDR3 bases are TGTGCCAGCTCACCAGCGGGATCCTCCTACAATGAGCAGTTCTTC.

The chain links TRBV11-3 to TRBJ2-1; 9 nucleotides match TRBD2. This CDR3 region has 15 residues. Germline CDR1 SGHNT, CDR2 YENEEA. V was pared by 2 bases and J by 6 bases, with 5 bases of the junction left unmatched. The CDR3 loop is CASSLRAGGANEQFF. The CDR3 nucleotides are TGTGCCAGCAGCTTAAGGGCGGGAGGGGCCAATGAGCAGTTCTTC.

This clone has a handful of counts. The V and J genes are TRBV18 and TRBJ1-2, with 11 bases lining up with TRBD1. This CDR3 has 15 amino acids. Per germline, CDR1 KGHSH and CDR2 LQKENI. The ends lost 0 bases at V and 6 bases at J; junction bases unmatched: 3. This chain's CDR3 is CASSPPPGQGDGYTF. CDR3 coding DNA: TGTGCCAGCTCACCACCTCCGGGACAGGGGGATGGCTACACCTTC.

V is TRBV29-1 and J is TRBJ2-2; 12 bases are a match to TRBD2. The CDR3 sequence is 15 residues long. Unmatched junction bases numbered 4, after V lost 1 base and J lost 7 bases. In germline, CDR1 is SQVTM, CDR2 ANQGSEA. CDR3 nucleotide sequence: TGCAGCGTTGAAGTACTAGCGGGGGGTGGCGGGGAGCTGTTTTTT. Amino acid sequence: CSVEVLAGGGGELFF.

The chain couples TRBV7-2 to TRBJ2-3; no firm D call. V gave up 5 bases and J gave up 1 base, with 4 bases separating them. The CDR3 is 12 amino acids. The germline gives CDR1 SGHTA, CDR2 FQGNSA. Here the CDR3 reads CASSPGTDTQYF. DNA for the CDR3: TGTGCCAGCAGCCCCGGCACAGATACGCAGTATTTT.